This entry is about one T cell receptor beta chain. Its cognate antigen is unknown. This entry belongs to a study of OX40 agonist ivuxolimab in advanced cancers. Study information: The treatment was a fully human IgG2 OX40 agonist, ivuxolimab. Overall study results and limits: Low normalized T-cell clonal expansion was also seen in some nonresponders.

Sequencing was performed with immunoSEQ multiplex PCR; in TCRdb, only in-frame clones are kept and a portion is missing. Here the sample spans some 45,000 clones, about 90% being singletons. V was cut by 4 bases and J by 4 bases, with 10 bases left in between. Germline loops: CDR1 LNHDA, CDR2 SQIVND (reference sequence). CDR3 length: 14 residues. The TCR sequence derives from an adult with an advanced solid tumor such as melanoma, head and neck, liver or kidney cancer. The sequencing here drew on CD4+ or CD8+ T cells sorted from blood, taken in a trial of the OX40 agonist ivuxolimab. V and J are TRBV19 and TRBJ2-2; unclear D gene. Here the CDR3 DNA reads TGTGCCAGTAGTACCGTTCCTAGCACCGGGGAGCTGTTTTTT. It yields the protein CASSTVPSTGELFF.